Shown below are 32 T cell receptor beta chains from a single sample sequenced in a study of blood T cells in healthy people across ages. Using a J-beta primer mix together with a sample-barcoded 5' primer, a second PCR was run for roughly 6 to 12 cycles. TCRdb fed the 5' RACE reads into MiXCR, producing one record per CDR3 protein. The sample has some 1.4 million distinct CDR3 sequences, around 39% seen once; the top ten hold 7% to 9.5%. Sample: blood. The source is a woman aged 18-35 years in good health.

This clonotype was counted a single time. The genes are TRBV12-3 or TRBV12-4 and TRBJ2-4; 13 positions match TRBD2. V was pared by 0 bases and J by 13 bases, with 15 bases of the junction left unmatched. The CDR3 contains 18 residues. In nucleotides, the CDR3 is TGTGCCAGCAGTTTAGCGCGACTAGCGGGGGGATCCTACAATGAGCAGTACTTC. This sequence encodes CASSLARLAGGSYNEQYF.

This clonotype has a handful of counts. The chain recombines TRBV20-1 with TRBJ1-6; D might be TRBD1 (6 bases). This CDR3 has 16 residues. CDR1 DFQATT and CDR2 SNEGSKA come from the germline V gene (reference sequence). Trimming cost V 6 bases and J 0 bases, with 15 bases left between them. This chain's CDR3 is CSAEEGESSYNSPLHF. For the CDR3, the DNA is TGCAGTGCAGAGGAGGGGGAAAGCTCCTATAATTCACCCCTCCACTTT.

The J gene is TRBJ2-5, the V gene TRBV5-1, with 12 bases lining up with TRBD2. V gave up 3 bases and J gave up 5 bases; unmatched junction bases: 8. The CDR3 consists of 16 residues. The V gene's germline CDR1 is SGHRS and CDR2 YFSETQ. The CDR3 sequence is CASSSRLAGDSETQYF. The CDR3 DNA sequence: TGCGCCAGCAGCTCTCGACTAGCGGGGGACAGTGAGACCCAGTACTTC.

The chain employs TRBV10-2 and TRBJ2-7; no clear D gene. CDR3 size: 13 residues. Germline CDR1 is WSHSY and CDR2 is SAAADI. V lost 3 bases to trimming and J lost 3 bases, with 9 bases between them. The CDR3 DNA sequence: TGCGCCAGCAGTGAAGTCAGTCTCTACGAGCAGTACTTC. It yields the protein CASSEVSLYEQYF.

V and J are TRBV5-1 and TRBJ2-3; either TRBD1 or TRBD2 may supply D (5 bases each). Germline-derived CDR1 and CDR2 are SGHRS and YFSETQ. Trimming removed 1 base from V and 6 bases from J, with 18 bases in between. This CDR3 is built from 16 residues. CDR3 in DNA: TGCGCCAGCAGCTTGCCGGGGCGTGAGGTGAGCGATACGCAGTATTTT. Residues: CASSLPGREVSDTQYF.

This rearrangement joins TRBV6-6 to TRBJ2-7, with D uncertain. V shed 5 bases and J shed 4 bases, with 18 bases lying between them. Germline lookup yields CDR1 MNHNY and CDR2 SVGAGI (reference sequence). The CDR3 is 15 residues long. For the CDR3, the DNA is TGTGCCAGCAGTGACACCGGGCCCACTCCTTACGAGCAGTACTTC. Amino acids: CASSDTGPTPYEQYF.

This clonotype came up a few times. The genes are TRBV20-1 and TRBJ2-3; D is ambiguous. The V and J ends lost 0 bases and 2 bases respectively, with 15 bases between them. Germline CDR1 reads DFQATT; CDR2 reads SNEGSKA (reference sequence). This CDR3 is 16 amino acids long. The CDR3 region is CSARDLQRRPTDTQYF. The CDR3, as DNA: TGCAGTGCTAGAGATCTGCAGCGACGCCCCACAGATACGCAGTATTTT.

There are a few counts of this clonotype. This chain joins TRBV20-1 and TRBJ2-3; D perhaps matches TRBD2 (6 bases). The V gene's germline CDR1 is DFQATT and CDR2 SNEGSKA (reference sequence). The CDR3 is 14 amino acids. V was shortened by 3 bases and J by 0 bases, with 10 bases between the two germline ends. CDR3 loop: CSASRTTSTDTQYF. The CDR3, as DNA: TGCAGTGCTAGTAGGACTACTAGCACAGATACGCAGTATTTT.

The V and J genes are TRBV15 and TRBJ2-1; 10 nucleotides align to TRBD2. The J segment lost 6 bases and the V segment lost 3 bases, leaving 8 bases of the junction unmatched. Germline lookup yields CDR1 LNHNV and CDR2 YYDKDF (reference sequence). The CDR3 totals 16 residues. This CDR3 is CATSRRAGGPSNEQFF. The CDR3 nucleotides are TGTGCCACCAGCAGGCGAGCGGGAGGGCCTTCCAATGAGCAGTTCTTC.

The chain combines TRBV20-1 with TRBJ1-2; D ambiguous. The CDR3 totals 13 residues. Germline lookup yields CDR1 DFQATT and CDR2 SNEGSKA (reference sequence). Trimming stripped 6 bases from V and 4 bases from J, with 15 bases between. This CDR3 reads CSAGPSTAYGYTF. The CDR3 nucleotides read TGCAGTGCCGGACCCTCGACGGCCTATGGCTACACCTTC.

The CDR3 bases are TGTGCCAGCAGTTACCGACAGGGCTCTGGCTACACCTTC. Its protein is CASSYRQGSGYTF. This sequence joins TRBV6-5 and TRBJ1-2; 7 bases map to TRBD1. The CDR3 has 13 residues. Germline V gene lookup returns CDR1 MNHEY and CDR2 SVGAGI. J gave up 7 bases and V 2 bases, and 4 bases lay outside the gene matches.

The V call is TRBV20-1, the J call TRBJ1-2, with 7 bases aligning to TRBD1. J gave up 6 bases and V 1 base, and 8 bases lay outside the gene matches. Germline CDR1 DFQATT, CDR2 SNEGSKA (reference sequence). The CDR3 runs to 14 residues. CDR3 amino acids: CSARARRGEDGYTF. For the CDR3, the DNA is TGCAGTGCTAGAGCGCGCAGGGGGGAGGATGGCTACACCTTC.

The chain links TRBV12-3 or TRBV12-4 to TRBJ2-2; TRBD2 aligns across 7 bases. Trimming cost V 5 bases and J 5 bases; bases outside gene matches: 11. This CDR3 spans 16 amino acids. The CDR3 bases are TGTGCCAGCAGTCCGAAGTCTCGGCGGGAGACCGGGGAGCTGTTTTTT. Translating gives CASSPKSRRETGELFF.

In regard to this clonotype: A much larger clonotype is one base distant, so this may be a read error. The V gene is TRBV28, the J gene TRBJ2-7; TRBD1 might be the D (5 bases). The CDR3 contains 14 residues. The V end lost 5 bases, the J end lost 3 bases, and 14 bases lay between the germline ends. The germline CDR1 and CDR2 sequences are MDHEN and SYDVKM. The CDR3 reads CASSPPGNVYEQYF. The CDR3 DNA reads TGTGCCAGCAGTCCTCCAGGGAACGTCTACGAGCAGTACTTC.

In DNA, the CDR3 is TGTGCCAGCAGCTTGGAGGGAGATGTTGAAAAACTGTTTTTT. This codes for CASSLEGDVEKLFF. The chain carries TRBV5-6 and TRBJ1-4; no reliable D call. The germline V gene encodes CDR1 SGHDT and CDR2 YYEEEE. The CDR3 is made up of 14 amino acids. V lost 0 bases and J 7 bases, leaving 10 bases between the germline ends. The complete variable domain, with remaining parts taken from reference TRBV5-6 and TRBJ1-4, reads DAGVTQSPTHLIKTRGQQVTLRCSPKSGHDTVSWYQQALGQGPQFIFQYYEEEERQRGNFPDRFSGHQFPNYSSELNVNALLLGDSALYLCASSLEGDVEKLFFGSGTQLSVL.

V and J are TRBV20-1 and TRBJ2-5, with 11 bases fitting TRBD2. CDR3 length: 15 amino acids. Germline V gives CDR1 DFQATT, CDR2 SNEGSKA (reference sequence). Trimming took 6 bases from V and 2 from J; bases not matched to a gene: 8. In DNA form, the CDR3 reads TGCAGTGCCAGGCTAGCGGGAGGCCTTCAAGAGACCCAGTACTTC. It encodes CSARLAGGLQETQYF.

V usage is TRBV20-1 and J usage is TRBJ2-3, with D possibly TRBD2 on 6 matching bases. V lost 6 bases and J 0 bases, leaving 13 bases between the germline ends. This CDR3 spans 14 amino acids. The germline CDR1 and CDR2 sequences are DFQATT and SNEGSKA (reference sequence). The CDR3 is CSALVGTSTDTQYF. CDR3 sequence (DNA): TGCAGTGCCCTTGTCGGGACTAGCACAGATACGCAGTATTTT.

This clonotype appeared a few times. This rearrangement joins TRBV4-1 to TRBJ2-7, with D tentatively TRBD1 or TRBD2 (5 bases each). V gave up 1 base and J gave up 10 bases, with 17 bases separating them. Germline CDR1 is MGHRA and CDR2 is YSYEKL. The CDR3 has 14 residues. The CDR3 DNA is TGCGCCAGCAGCCAAGCGAACCTCATGGGGGACCAGTACTTC. This translates into CASSQANLMGDQYF.

V gene TRBV10-3 combines with J gene TRBJ2-7; D unresolved. The CDR3 extends over 11 amino acids. Trimming removed 5 bases at V and 7 bases at J, with 9 bases between. Germline-derived CDR1 and CDR2 are ENHRY and SYGVKD. CDR3 sequence reads: CAISNVGEQYF. The CDR3, as DNA: TGTGCCATCAGTAATGTCGGAGAGCAGTACTTC.

The CDR3 protein is CAQKRRGNEAFF. CDR3 bases: TGTGCCCAAAAACGGAGGGGGAATGAAGCTTTCTTT. This sequence joins TRBV12-3 or TRBV12-4 and TRBJ1-1, with D possibly matching TRBD1 (6 bases). The CDR3 length is 12 residues. The V gene lost 11 bases and the J gene lost 7 bases, with 17 bases spanning the gap.

This rearrangement joins TRBV9 to TRBJ1-2; 8 bases match TRBD1. The CDR3 totals 13 residues. V gave up 6 bases and J gave up 5 bases; unmatched junction bases: 6. CDR1 is SGDLS and CDR2 is YYNGEE in the germline V gene. The CDR3, as DNA: TGTGCCAGCAATTTCGACAGGGGATATGGCTACACCTTC. Translated, it gives CASNFDRGYGYTF.

Concerning this clonotype: Possible read error: a much larger clone is one base away. The chain uses TRBV29-1 and TRBJ2-3; TRBD1 matches 11 bases. V lost 2 bases, J lost 8 bases, and 6 bases stayed unmatched. CDR1 and CDR2 (germline): SQVTM, ANQGSEA. This CDR3 contains 14 residues. The CDR3 coding sequence is TGCAGCGTTGAACCGGGACAGGGGGGAGCTACGCAGTATTTT. Amino acids: CSVEPGQGGATQYF.

The CDR3 DNA reads as TGTGCCAGCAGTTCGGGGGTAGGGTCCTACAATGAGCAGTTCTTC. Its translation is CASSSGVGSYNEQFF. The J gene is TRBJ2-1, the V gene TRBV27, with D perhaps matching TRBD2 (6 bases). Germline V gives CDR1 MNHEY, CDR2 SMNVEV (reference sequence). V was shortened by 4 bases and J by 1 base, with 11 bases between the two germline ends. The CDR3 consists of 15 residues.

This clonotype is a singleton in its sample. The chain recombines TRBV5-1 with TRBJ2-7; 8 positions agree with TRBD2. The germline V gene has CDR1 SGHRS and CDR2 YFSETQ. With V trimmed by 3 bases and J by 7 bases, 9 bases remained unmatched. The length of the CDR3 is 14 residues. The CDR3 bases are TGCGCCAGCAGCTCGGGACTAGGTGAGGGGGAGCAGTACTTC. It codes for CASSSGLGEGEQYF.

The table lists this clonotype with a few counts. This chain links TRBV5-6 with TRBJ2-3, with TRBD2 identical over 13 bases. V lost 4 bases to trimming and J lost 11 bases; unmatched junction nucleotides: 19. The CDR3 runs 18 residues. CDR1 SGHDT and CDR2 YYEEEE come from the germline V gene. The CDR3 here is CASSDQVGLAGAFSRQYF. The CDR3 nucleotides are TGTGCCAGCAGCGATCAAGTCGGACTAGCGGGGGCCTTCTCCAGGCAGTATTTT.

The genes are TRBV7-2 and TRBJ2-1, with 9 bases fitting TRBD2. CDR1 SGHTA and CDR2 FQGNSA come from the germline V gene. The CDR3 covers 17 residues. Trimming cost V 3 bases and J 2 bases; bases outside gene matches: 8. The CDR3 nucleotides are TGTGCCAGCAGCTTGTTGCTAGCGGGGTTTACCTACAATGAGCAGTTCTTC. Residues: CASSLLLAGFTYNEQFF.

J is TRBJ1-2 and V is TRBV12-3 or TRBV12-4; D unresolved. The CDR3 sequence is 13 residues long. V lost 6 bases and J lost 2, with 10 bases in between. The CDR3 loop reads CASSQGYNYGYTF. The CDR3 DNA reads as TGTGCCAGCAGCCAAGGGTACAACTATGGCTACACCTTC.

J is TRBJ2-7 and V is TRBV4-1; no definite D call. This CDR3 spans 15 amino acids. Trimming removed 0 bases at V and 0 bases at J, with 9 bases between. From germline, CDR1 is MGHRA and CDR2 YSYEKL. CDR3: CASSQDSKDSYEQYF. CDR3 DNA: TGCGCCAGCAGCCAAGATTCGAAGGACTCCTACGAGCAGTACTTC.

The chain joins TRBV2 to TRBJ2-7; 10 bases line up with TRBD2. CDR3 size: 11 residues. V shed 6 bases and J 9 bases; nucleotides not matched to a gene: 2. The germline V gene has CDR1 SNHLY and CDR2 FYNNEI. As DNA, the CDR3 is TGTGCCAGCAGGGAGCGGGAGGGGCAGTACTTC. As protein: CASREREGQYF.

The chain has TRBV27 and TRBJ1-5; 9 bases map to TRBD1. CDR1 and CDR2 from the germline V gene are MNHEY and SMNVEV (reference sequence). This CDR3 comprises 17 residues. The V gene end was trimmed by 5 bases and the J gene end by 2 bases; junction bases not matched to a gene: 10. The CDR3 region is CASSPLTGGRGNQPQHF. CDR3 nucleotide sequence: TGTGCCAGCAGTCCACTGACAGGGGGAAGGGGCAATCAGCCCCAGCATTTT.

V and J are TRBV6-5 and TRBJ2-3; no firm D call. Trimming removed 0 bases from V and 4 bases from J, with 14 bases in between. Germline values: CDR1 MNHEY, CDR2 SVGAGI. This CDR3 region has 16 residues. CDR3 loop: CASSYSSPSSADTQYF. CDR3 DNA sequence: TGTGCCAGCAGTTACTCGTCCCCGTCCTCCGCAGATACGCAGTATTTT.

The gene calls are TRBV7-9 and TRBJ2-3; D possibly corresponds to TRBD1 (5 bases). Germline V CDR1 and CDR2: SEHNR, FQNEAQ (reference sequence). The V and J ends lost 1 base and 7 bases respectively, with 12 bases between them. CDR3 length: 14 residues. CDR3: CASSLEKTGYTQYF. CDR3 nucleotide sequence: TGTGCCAGCAGCTTAGAAAAAACAGGTTATACGCAGTATTTT.